This T cell receptor (beta chain) was obtained from a study of T cells in Graves' hyperthyroidism and ophthalmopathy. TCR beta CDR3 region amplification was performed from RNA transcripts. The HTBI set primed first-round TCR CDR3 RT-PCR. TCRdb ran MiXCR on the multiplex PCR reads and lists one entry per CDR3 protein. The top ten hold less than 9% of the sample, which has hundreds of thousands of distinct CDR3 sequences, 45% seen once. Sequencing was performed on peripheral blood or thyroid tissue (not recorded which). The TCR originated in an adult man with Graves' disease, either hyperthyroidism or ophthalmopathy (not recorded which).

The CDR3: CSATTDGVGKLFF. The CDR3 DNA follows: TGCAGTGCTACCACCGATGGGGTCGGAAAACTGTTTTTT. The chain has TRBV20-1 and TRBJ1-4; D not certain. The CDR3 contains 13 residues. From germline, CDR1 is DFQATT and CDR2 SNEGSKA (reference sequence). Deletions cut 4 bases from V and 10 bases from J, with 16 bases between.